This T cell receptor beta chain emerged from a study of T cells in Graves' hyperthyroidism and ophthalmopathy. Each person with ophthalmopathy scored at least 3 on the Clinical Activity Score, reached NOSPECS grade 4 or higher, and had been ill under 3 months. Exclusions: uncontrolled infection, other autoimmune disease, pregnancy, lactation. Study results and caveats: Also found in blood were most expanded thyroid clonotypes above 0.001. Ophthalmopathy and stable hyperthyroidism were told apart by a 13 V-J model.

This CDR3 comprises 14 residues. Germline CDR1 is SGHTA and CDR2 is FQGNSA. V lost 3 bases to trimming and J lost 0 bases; unmatched junction nucleotides: 2. There were TCR beta CDR3 regions amplified from RNA transcripts. Researchers ran a first-round RT-PCR on the TCR CDR3 using the HTBI primer set. From the multiplex PCR reads, TCRdb called clonotypes with MiXCR, one entry per CDR3 protein. The table records around 500,000 distinct CDR3 sequences, 20% to 25% of them present only once. Notes on this clonotype: Its antigen is currently unknown. One base away lies a much larger clone, so this may be a sequencing read error.

This TCR came from a woman in her 70s with Graves' ophthalmopathy. This sequence joins TRBV7-2 and TRBJ2-7, with 7 nucleotides matching TRBD1. Sequencing input: blood. This chain's CDR3 is CASSLGQISYEQYF. The CDR3 DNA reads TGTGCCAGCAGCTTGGGACAGATCTCCTACGAGCAGTACTTC.